This T cell receptor (beta chain) was profiled in a study of tissue T cells after allogeneic stem cell transplantation. Notes on this clone: What it binds is unknown. Genes here carry mouse names.

Regarding the study as a whole: Blood and spleen captured only part of the tissue TCR repertoire. Which tissue TCRs were alloreactive or antigen-specific was not determined. Some clones might be persisting host cells. This small cohort was clinically heterogeneous, and sampling depth was a limitation. Within patients, tissue anatomy strongly shaped TCR repertoire composition.

Generated by immunoSEQ multiplex PCR, the TCRdb table keeps only in-frame clones and is missing some. In the table there are more than 45,000 clones, 73% of which are singletons. This sequence originates from a pool of C57BL/6 mice in good health. The specimen was sorted cells pooled from one or two spleens.

CDR3 in amino acids: CASSQERGQNTLYF. The sequenced part of the CDR3 DNA is TGTGCCAGCAGCCAAGAGAGGGGTCAAAACACCTTGTAC. This sequence joins TRBV2 and TRBJ2-4; no clear D. The read terminates 1 residue ahead of where the CDR3 ends, so the germline J gene completes it. V dropped 0 bases and J dropped 1 base, with 5 bases sitting between them. The CDR3 runs to 14 residues. Germline CDR1 LGHNA, CDR2 YSYQKL.